The 10 T cell receptor beta chains given below trace back to one sample, sequenced in a study of PD-1 blockade in classical Hodgkin lymphoma. Libraries were prepared by immunoSEQ multiplex PCR; TCRdb keeps only in-frame clonotypes and omits some of them. The repertoire has about 96,000 clones, roughly 91% of them found once; the top ten carry roughly 2%. Time point denoted: cycle 4 day 1 (C4D1), after more than 5 weeks of nivolumab. In every patient, relapse followed autologous stem cell transplantation, while exposure to brentuximab vedotin differed. The input for sequencing was peripheral blood mononuclear cells (PBMCs), taken before the fourth cycle of nivolumab. These receptors were taken from a human donor with classical Hodgkin lymphoma.

V gene TRBV28 combines with J gene TRBJ1-2; no reliable D call. The CDR3 contains 13 residues. CDR1 and CDR2 (germline): MDHEN, SYDVKM. With 8 bases removed from V and 3 bases from J, the gap between germline ends came to 13 bases. CDR3 amino acids: CASHGAADYGYTF. The CDR3 coding sequence is TGTGCCAGCCACGGAGCAGCCGACTATGGCTACACCTTC.

This chain links TRBV2 with TRBJ1-1; D may be TRBD1 (6 bases). Per germline, CDR1 SNHLY and CDR2 FYNNEI. CDR3 length: 14 amino acids. V was shortened by 4 bases and J by 2 bases, with 11 bases between the two germline ends. The CDR3, as DNA: TGTGCCAGCAGTGTTGGGACACTTAACACTGAAGCTTTCTTT. Translated: CASSVGTLNTEAFF. The full variable domain, rest sourced from reference TRBV2 and TRBJ1-1, is EPEVTQTPSHQVTQMGQEVILRCVPISNHLYFYWYRQILGQKVEFLVSFYNNEISEKSEIFDDQFSVERPDGSNFTLKIRSTKLEDSAMYFCASSVGTLNTEAFFGQGTRLTVV.

This sequence joins TRBV9 and TRBJ1-2; D is uncertain. CDR3 size: 14 residues. Germline V gene sequence: CDR1 SGDLS, CDR2 YYNGEE. Trimming pared 0 bases from V and 4 bases from J, leaving 10 bases between. The CDR3, as DNA: TGTGCCAGCAGCGTAGGTACGGAACCCTATGGCTACACCTTC. This encodes CASSVGTEPYGYTF.

In its sample, this clone was seen once. The DNA for the CDR3 is TGTGCCAGCAGTGAGGGGACAGACCCAAAATCCTACGAGCAGTACTTC. It yields the protein CASSEGTDPKSYEQYF. The rearrangement uses TRBV6-1 and TRBJ2-7, with 7 bases that match TRBD1. V dropped 3 bases and J dropped 1; count of bases not matched to a gene: 9. The CDR3 spans 16 residues. Germline V gives CDR1 MNHNS, CDR2 SASEGT.

The V and J genes are TRBV10-3 and TRBJ1-5; D is perhaps TRBD1 (5 bases). The germline V gene encodes CDR1 ENHRY and CDR2 SYGVKD. The CDR3 is 15 amino acids. Trimming took off 2 bases at V and 2 bases at J, with 10 bases between the two ends. Written as DNA, the CDR3 is TGTGCCATCAGTGAGCCGACGGGGGGCAATCAGCCCCAGCATTTT. This sequence encodes CAISEPTGGNQPQHF.

V usage is TRBV27 and J usage is TRBJ2-7; 7 nucleotides agree with TRBD1. Germline CDR1 is MNHEY and CDR2 is SMNVEV (reference sequence). The CDR3 is 13 amino acids. The V segment lost 7 bases and the J segment 3 bases; nucleotides outside the gene matches: 6. The DNA of the CDR3 is TGTGCCAGCAAGGGACAGCCCCACTACGAGCAGTACTTC. This translates into CASKGQPHYEQYF.

The gene calls are TRBV4-1 and TRBJ2-7; D is uncertain. The CDR3 runs 13 residues. V was trimmed by 0 bases and J by 4 bases, leaving 7 bases between them. Germline V gene lookup returns CDR1 MGHRA and CDR2 YSYEKL. CDR3 sequence (DNA): TGCGCCAGCAGCCAAGAAAGTATATACGAGCAGTACTTC. It yields the protein CASSQESIYEQYF.

The chain uses TRBV7-6 and TRBJ2-1; tentatively, D is TRBD1 or TRBD2 (5 bases each). CDR1 SGHVS and CDR2 FNYEAQ come from the germline V gene. Trimming left V 5 bases short and J 6 bases short, with 14 bases between. This CDR3 comprises 14 residues. The CDR3 nucleotides read TGTGCCAGCAGCCCCTACGAGGGGTTCAATGAGCAGTTCTTC. This encodes CASSPYEGFNEQFF.

The chain recombines TRBV10-3 with TRBJ1-5; 9 nucleotides align to TRBD1. Unmatched junction bases numbered 8, after V lost 4 bases and J lost 10 bases. Germline V gives CDR1 ENHRY, CDR2 SYGVKD. CDR3 length: 14 amino acids. The CDR3 spells CAISATDRGRPQHF. For the CDR3, the DNA is TGTGCCATCAGTGCCACGGACAGGGGAAGACCCCAGCATTTT.

The gene calls are TRBV6-1 and TRBJ2-1, with D possibly matching TRBD1 (5 bases). Trimming pared 1 base from V and 3 bases from J, leaving 13 bases between. The CDR3 loop spans 16 amino acids. In germline, CDR1 is MNHNS, CDR2 SASEGT. The CDR3 sequence is CASSEEWAGYYNEQFF. Written as DNA, the CDR3 is TGTGCCAGCAGTGAAGAATGGGCAGGGTACTACAATGAGCAGTTCTTC.